These 31 T cell receptor beta chains were sequenced from one sample in a study of CD8 T cells in ankylosing spondylitis. Whole-study findings and limits: A motif in TCR beta, a set of 8 or 9 highly homologous variants, appeared characteristic of ankylosing spondylitis blood.

These receptors lack a known antigen. TCRdb re-called the 5' RACE reads through MiXCR, storing one row per CDR3 protein. The sample contains 670,000 or so distinct CDR3 sequences, under 20% of which appear only once. Sequenced material: blood, either unsorted or a sorted T cell fraction (not recorded which). These receptors were obtained from a male donor with ankylosing spondylitis.

The chain has TRBV27 and TRBJ1-6; 7 bases are a match to TRBD1. V lost 5 bases, J lost 7 bases, and 11 bases stayed unmatched. Per germline, CDR1 MNHEY and CDR2 SMNVEV (reference sequence). This CDR3 region has 16 residues. The CDR3 spells CASSAFTKGGNSPLHF. The CDR3 DNA reads TGTGCCAGCAGTGCCTTCACCAAAGGGGGCAATTCACCCCTCCACTTT.

This clonotype was counted only a few times. V is TRBV11-2 and J is TRBJ2-7; TRBD1 matches 10 bases. Germline V gives CDR1 SGHAT, CDR2 FQNNGV. The CDR3 covers 15 residues. Losses at the gene ends were 7 bases for V and 6 bases for J; bases not matched to a gene: 12. For the CDR3, the DNA is TGTGCCAGCACCATCTGGACAGGGGGATTCTTCGAGCAGTACTTC. It encodes CASTIWTGGFFEQYF.

The V call is TRBV4-3, the J call TRBJ2-3; D is unclear. This CDR3 is 15 amino acids long. Per the germline V gene, CDR1 is LGHNA and CDR2 is YSLEER. V dropped 7 bases and J dropped 0 bases, with 14 bases sitting between them. The CDR3 is CASNPGYFSTDTQYF. The CDR3 DNA reads TGCGCCAGCAATCCGGGCTACTTCAGCACAGATACGCAGTATTTT.

This clonotype has a handful of counts. The chain combines TRBV4-1 with TRBJ2-7, with D possibly called TRBD1 or TRBD2 (6 bases each). Germline assignment: CDR1 MGHRA and CDR2 YSYEKL. V was trimmed by 1 base and J by 1 base, leaving 17 bases between them. The CDR3 consists of 17 residues. CDR3 loop: CASSQVSIKGGSYEQYF. The CDR3 nucleotides are TGCGCCAGCAGCCAAGTGTCAATTAAGGGGGGTTCCTACGAGCAGTACTTC.

The chain employs TRBV4-2 and TRBJ2-1; either TRBD1 or TRBD2 may fit D (5 bases each). Trimming shortened V by 4 bases and J by 5 bases, and 15 bases separated the two germline ends. Germline V gives CDR1 LGHNA, CDR2 YNFKEQ. The CDR3 covers 15 residues. In nucleotides, the CDR3 is TGTGCCAGCAGCCGCCTTTGGCGAGGGGACAATGAGCAGTTCTTC. It encodes CASSRLWRGDNEQFF.

This clonotype was found a few times. The chain joins TRBV4-3 to TRBJ1-3, with TRBD1 as a possible D gene (5 bases). V was trimmed by 5 bases and J by 2 bases, leaving 13 bases between them. The CDR3 spans 15 residues. The germline V gene encodes CDR1 LGHNA and CDR2 YSLEER. DNA for the CDR3: TGCGCCAGCAGCTTAGGGGTAGGGGCTGGAAACACCATATATTTT. Its translation is CASSLGVGAGNTIYF.

CDR3 bases: TGCGCCAGCAGCCAAGATAGCATGGATGAGCAGTTCTTC. It is translated as CASSQDSMDEQFF. J is TRBJ2-1 and V is TRBV4-1; D is unresolved. Germline CDR1 MGHRA, CDR2 YSYEKL. V gave up 0 bases and J gave up 8 bases, with 8 bases separating them. The CDR3 consists of 13 residues.

This clonotype turned up a few times. This chain uses TRBV20-1 with TRBJ2-7, with D possibly matching TRBD1 (5 bases). Looked up from germline, CDR1 is DFQATT and CDR2 is SNEGSKA (reference sequence). This CDR3 is 12 amino acids long. The ends were cut back, 5 bases at V and 6 bases at J, with 14 bases in the middle. In DNA, the CDR3 is TGCAGTGCTCCAATGGCCAGGGCCGAGCAGTACTTC. Translated, it gives CSAPMARAEQYF.

V and J are TRBV11-2 and TRBJ1-2, with D unclear. This CDR3 comprises 14 residues. V lost 1 base and J lost 7, with 13 bases in between. Germline assignment: CDR1 SGHAT and CDR2 FQNNGV. CDR3 region: CASSLVGPGFGYTF. The CDR3 bases are TGTGCCAGCAGCTTAGTAGGTCCCGGGTTTGGCTACACCTTC.

The rearrangement joins TRBV11-3 to TRBJ2-1; TRBD2 matches 8 bases. CDR3 length equals 15 residues. V was pared by 5 bases and J by 3 bases, with 6 bases of the junction left unmatched. Germline CDR1 and CDR2: SGHNT and YENEEA. CDR3 coding DNA: TGTGCCAGCAGCCCCAAAGCGGGGGACTACAATGAGCAGTTCTTC. This translates into CASSPKAGDYNEQFF. Combining the CDR3 with reference TRBV11-3 and TRBJ2-1 gives the whole variable domain EAGVVQSPRYKIIEKKQPVAFWCNPISGHNTLYWYLQNLGQGPELLIRYENEEAVDDSQLPKDRFSAERLKGVDSTLKIQPAELGDSAVYLCASSPKAGDYNEQFFGPGTRLTVL.

The chain employs TRBV2 and TRBJ2-1, with TRBD2 identical over 11 bases. V lost 4 bases, J lost 3 bases, and 8 bases stayed unmatched. Germline lookup yields CDR1 SNHLY and CDR2 FYNNEI. The CDR3 contains 17 residues. The CDR3 DNA is TGTGCCAGCAGTGCGGAGATTGGGACTAGCGGCTACAATGAGCAGTTCTTC. Translated, it gives CASSAEIGTSGYNEQFF.

The J gene is TRBJ2-3, the V gene TRBV7-2; TRBD2 agrees at 8 bases. This CDR3 region has 17 residues. J lost 5 bases, V lost 4 bases, and 14 bases had no gene match. Germline CDR1 SGHTA, CDR2 FQGNSA. The CDR3 loop is CASSSKRAGALLDTQYF. DNA for the CDR3: TGTGCCAGCAGCTCGAAAAGAGCGGGAGCATTGTTAGATACGCAGTATTTT.

With regard to this clonotype: At one of its ends the junction is not consistent with the germline gene, which may arise from a read error. The V and J genes are TRBV20-1 and TRBJ2-7; D might be TRBD1 (6 bases). The CDR3 runs to 17 residues. The germline V gene encodes CDR1 DFQATT and CDR2 SNEGSKA (reference sequence). The CDR3: CCARSPRGADLLYEQYF. The CDR3 bases are TGCTGTGCTAGATCCCCCAGGGGCGCGGACCTCCTCTACGAGCAGTACTTC.

This clonotype was seen a few times. The chain is built from TRBV7-3 and TRBJ2-1; 7 bases align to TRBD2. With V trimmed by 1 base and J by 6 bases, 6 bases remained unmatched. The CDR3 runs 15 residues. CDR1 SGHTA and CDR2 FQGTGA come from the germline V gene. The CDR3 reads CASSLSWGGVNEQFF. In nucleotides, the CDR3 is TGTGCCAGCAGCTTAAGTTGGGGGGGGGTCAATGAGCAGTTCTTC.

This clonotype has at least ten counts. V is TRBV7-2 and J is TRBJ1-1, with unresolved D. The CDR3 extends over 14 amino acids. Per germline, CDR1 SGHTA and CDR2 FQGNSA. V was shortened by 3 bases and J by 3 bases, with 11 bases between the two germline ends. The CDR3 loop is CASSLGRSYTEAFF. CDR3 in DNA: TGTGCCAGCAGCTTGGGTCGGTCCTACACTGAAGCTTTCTTT.

In its sample, this clonotype was seen once. This sequence joins TRBV4-1 and TRBJ2-3; 9 bases align to TRBD2. With V trimmed by 0 bases and J by 2 bases, 9 bases remained unmatched. The length of the CDR3 is 18 residues. CDR1 and CDR2 (germline): MGHRA, YSYEKL. As DNA, the CDR3 is TGCGCCAGCAGCCAAGATCAGATAGCGGGAGCCATCACAGATACGCAGTATTTT. This sequence encodes CASSQDQIAGAITDTQYF.

In this sample, this clonotype turned up a few times. This rearrangement joins TRBV5-1 to TRBJ2-7; the D is unclear. Germline loops: CDR1 SGHRS, CDR2 YFSETQ. The V and J ends lost 1 base and 3 bases respectively, with 8 bases between them. The CDR3 length is 13 residues. In DNA form, the CDR3 reads TGCGCCAGCAGCTTGATCGGCTTCTACGAGCAGTACTTC. Its translation is CASSLIGFYEQYF.

This clonotype came up a few times. The J gene is TRBJ2-1, the V gene TRBV3-1; possible D gene TRBD2, 6 bases. The ends were cut back, 3 bases at V and 3 bases at J, with 18 bases in the middle. Germline CDR1 and CDR2: LGHDT and YNNKEL (reference sequence). The CDR3 runs to 17 residues. The CDR3 loop reads CASSHQWRDDHYNEQFF. For the CDR3, the DNA is TGTGCCAGCAGCCACCAGTGGCGGGATGATCACTACAATGAGCAGTTCTTC.

The table lists this clonotype with a few counts. The chain has TRBV12-3 or TRBV12-4 and TRBJ2-7, with a tentative D call TRBD1 (5 bases). V was trimmed by 2 bases and J by 0 bases, leaving 17 bases between them. The CDR3 sequence is 17 residues long. CDR3 bases: TGTGCCAGCAGTTTATTAGGAGCAGGGTTGAGCTCCTACGAGCAGTACTTC. Amino acid sequence: CASSLLGAGLSSYEQYF.

This clonotype was detected ten times or more. This chain joins TRBV4-3 and TRBJ1-2; D is ambiguous. CDR3 length: 17 residues. Trimming shortened V by 0 bases and J by 5 bases, and 19 bases separated the two germline ends. CDR1 and CDR2 from the germline V gene are LGHNA and YSLEER. The CDR3 spells CASSQDLEVGPIYGYTF. The CDR3 DNA is TGCGCCAGCAGCCAAGATCTGGAAGTAGGCCCGATTTATGGCTACACCTTC.

The chain couples TRBV29-1 to TRBJ1-1; the D is unclear. Germline lookup yields CDR1 SQVTM and CDR2 ANQGSEA. This CDR3 region has 15 residues. Deletions cut 6 bases from V and 1 base from J, with 18 bases between. CDR3 sequence: CSVIPSPWKNTEAFF. The CDR3 nucleotides are TGCAGCGTCATCCCCTCCCCCTGGAAGAACACTGAAGCTTTCTTT.

This clonotype has just a few counts. The chain uses TRBV6-2 or TRBV6-3 and TRBJ2-1; 9 bases fit TRBD1. The V segment lost 4 bases and the J segment 4 bases; nucleotides outside the gene matches: 8. The CDR3 has 16 amino acids. In germline, CDR1 is MNHEY, CDR2 SVGEGT. This CDR3 reads CASSSQGAVGYNEQFF. The CDR3 nucleotides are TGTGCCAGCAGTTCACAGGGGGCGGTTGGATACAATGAGCAGTTCTTC.

Notes on this clonotype: This likely comes from a read error, as the CDR3 has no conserved phenylalanine or tryptophan at its end. This chain connects TRBV12-3 or TRBV12-4 to TRBJ1-2, with TRBD1 matching over 7 bases. The CDR3 totals 14 residues. Trimming cost V 2 bases and J 5 bases; bases outside gene matches: 5. This CDR3 reads CASSLTTGWYGYTY. In nucleotides, the CDR3 is TGTGCCAGCAGTTTAACGACAGGGTGGTATGGCTACACCTAC.

The chain joins TRBV12-3 or TRBV12-4 to TRBJ1-5; unclear D gene. Trimming left V 3 bases short and J 2 bases short, with 11 bases between. This CDR3 has 15 residues. The CDR3 here is CASSFHRWGNQPQHF. The CDR3 DNA reads as TGTGCCAGCAGTTTTCATCGTTGGGGCAATCAGCCCCAGCATTTT.

Here the CDR3 DNA reads TGTGCCAGCAGCTTCCACCGTGGGGCTGAAGCTTTCTTT. Its translation: CASSFHRGAEAFF. The rearrangement uses TRBV5-6 and TRBJ1-1; no clear D. The CDR3 is 13 residues long. Trimming took 2 bases from V and 6 from J, leaving 11 bases between them. CDR1 and CDR2 from the germline V gene are SGHDT and YYEEEE.

The CDR3 loop is CASSTGTQQFF. CDR3 bases: TGTGCCAGCAGTACCGGGACTCAGCAGTTCTTC. This chain links TRBV6-2 or TRBV6-3 with TRBJ2-1; maybe TRBD2 (6 bases). Trimming pared 5 bases from V and 11 bases from J, leaving 10 bases between. This CDR3 is built from 11 residues. In germline, CDR1 is MNHEY, CDR2 SVGEGT.

This clonotype was seen only a few times. The chain has TRBV4-2 and TRBJ2-1; D unresolved. The V gene lost 1 base and the J gene lost 14 bases, with 15 bases spanning the gap. The CDR3 is made up of 13 amino acids. Germline V lookup: CDR1 LGHNA, CDR2 YNFKEQ. In nucleotides, the CDR3 is TGTGCCAGCAGCCAAGGTGTGGGGAAGTCAGAGTTCTTC. Protein sequence: CASSQGVGKSEFF.

The V and J genes are TRBV4-2 and TRBJ1-1; D unclear. The CDR3 consists of 13 residues. Trimming took off 5 bases at V and 5 bases at J, with 12 bases between the two ends. CDR1 and CDR2 from the germline V gene are LGHNA and YNFKEQ. CDR3 nucleotides: TGTGCCAGCAGCGGAGGGTGGGATACTGAAGCTTTCTTT. This codes for CASSGGWDTEAFF.

This sequence joins TRBV2 and TRBJ1-1, with no clear D. V was shortened by 1 base and J by 1 base, with 10 bases between the two germline ends. CDR3 size: 15 residues. The germline gives CDR1 SNHLY, CDR2 FYNNEI. The CDR3 sequence is CASSEDEGWNTEAFF. CDR3 in DNA: TGTGCCAGCAGTGAAGATGAAGGGTGGAACACTGAAGCTTTCTTT.

This clonotype showed up just a few times. V gene TRBV7-8 combines with J gene TRBJ1-6, with D tentatively TRBD1 (6 bases). Deletions cut 2 bases from V and 7 bases from J, with 12 bases between. The CDR3 sequence is 15 residues long. Germline values: CDR1 SGHVS, CDR2 FQNEAQ. The CDR3 DNA is TGTGCCAGCAGCTTATCCGGGGGCAGAAATTCACCCCTCCACTTT. Its protein product is CASSLSGGRNSPLHF. The full variable domain, in which reference TRBV7-8 and TRBJ1-6 provide the parts outside the CDR3, is GAGVSQSPRYKVAKRGQDVALRCDPISGHVSLFWYQQALGQGPEFLTYFQNEAQLDKSGLPSDRFFAERPEGSVSTLKIQRTQQEDSAVYLCASSLSGGRNSPLHFGNGTRLTVT.

This clonotype was seen more than once but under ten times. Mismatch with germline at one junction end may stem from a read error. V gene TRBV12-3 or TRBV12-4 combines with J gene TRBJ2-2; D is unresolved. CDR3 length: 12 residues. CDR3 coding DNA: TGTGCCGGCAGAAAGGGATCCGGGGAGCTGTTTTTT. Amino acid sequence: CAGRKGSGELFF.